The 7 T cell receptor beta chains listed next were all sequenced from one sample in a study of technical replicates of blood from several donors. Sequencing was performed with immunoSEQ multiplex PCR; in TCRdb, only in-frame clones are kept and a portion is missing. The sample has 45,000 to 60,000 clones, 86% seen once; the top ten hold 5.6%. The sequencing input was PBMCs. The origin of the receptors is a human donor in good health. Some clones in this sample may be carry-over from other donors' samples.

This rearrangement joins TRBV5-4 to TRBJ1-6; 11 positions match TRBD1. The CDR3 totals 17 residues. Germline CDR1 reads SGHNT; CDR2 reads YYREEE (reference sequence). J was trimmed by 7 bases and V by 3 bases; bases with no gene match: 9. The CDR3 sequence: CASSSDPRTGGNSPLHF. DNA for the CDR3: TGTGCCAGCAGCTCCGACCCCCGGACAGGGGGCAATTCACCCCTCCACTTT.

The CDR3 spells CASSYGQAGAGELFF. CDR3 in DNA: TGTGCCAGCAGCTATGGACAGGCCGGCGCCGGGGAGCTGTTTTTT. This chain connects TRBV5-4 to TRBJ2-2, with 7 bases identical to TRBD1. CDR3 length equals 15 residues. Germline CDR1 SGHNT, CDR2 YYREEE (reference sequence). J lost 6 bases, V lost 3 bases, and 8 bases had no gene match.

The chain uses TRBV6-6 and TRBJ2-7; 7 bases agree with TRBD2. CDR1 is MNHNY, CDR2 SVGAGI, per germline (reference sequence). V shed 2 bases and J 5 bases; nucleotides not matched to a gene: 9. The CDR3 loop spans 15 amino acids. CDR3 in amino acids: CASSYPSGVWNEQYF. CDR3 DNA sequence: TGTGCCAGCAGTTACCCTAGCGGCGTATGGAACGAGCAGTACTTC.

This chain connects TRBV19 to TRBJ1-1; D is unresolved. The CDR3 is made up of 14 amino acids. Trimming took 2 bases from V and 6 from J, leaving 13 bases between them. Germline CDR1 reads LNHDA; CDR2 reads SQIVND (reference sequence). In DNA form, the CDR3 reads TGTGCCAGTAGTATATTGGACTCCAGGTCTGAAGCTTTCTTT. Its translation: CASSILDSRSEAFF.

Concerning this clone: Different DNA sequences within this sample yield the same CDR3. This rearrangement joins TRBV7-6 to TRBJ2-2; no firm D call. CDR1 and CDR2 (germline): SGHVS, FNYEAQ. V was clipped by 2 bases and J by 5 bases, with 6 bases between them. This CDR3 is 13 amino acids long. CDR3 DNA sequence: TGTGCCAGCAGCTTATCCGGGACCGGGGAGCTGTTTTTT. Amino acid sequence: CASSLSGTGELFF.

V and J are TRBV9 and TRBJ2-2, with 9 bases aligning to TRBD1. This CDR3 spans 18 amino acids. V shed 3 bases, J shed 2 bases, and the junction held 11 bases outside the gene matches. Per germline, CDR1 SGDLS and CDR2 YYNGEE. CDR3 bases: TGTGCCAGCAGCGGAGCTGGAAGGGACAGGGTCAACACCGGGGAGCTGTTTTTT. Translating gives CASSGAGRDRVNTGELFF.

This chain links TRBV6-6 with TRBJ2-7; 10 bases agree with TRBD2. Losses at the gene ends were 10 bases for V and 2 bases for J; bases not matched to a gene: 5. Germline CDR1 is MNHNY and CDR2 is SVGAGI (reference sequence). CDR3 length: 13 residues. CDR3: CATFSGGAYEQYF. The CDR3 coding sequence is TGTGCCACTTTCAGCGGGGGGGCCTACGAGCAGTACTTC.